Below, 29 T cell receptor beta chains from the same sample are listed, as sequenced in a study of monozygotic twins with inflammatory bowel disease. Following a re-call of the 5' RACE reads, TCRdb has one entry per CDR3 protein and lacks DNA. This sample's table reports around 370,000 distinct CDR3 sequences. Sample: blood. These receptors all stem from a human donor with ulcerative colitis or Crohn's disease, or a healthy co-twin of an affected twin (not recorded which).

This chain uses TRBV20-1 with TRBJ2-1; the TCRdb call, TRBD2, lacks DNA for checking. Germline V lookup: CDR1 DFQATT, CDR2 SNEGSKA (reference sequence). This CDR3 has 15 residues. CDR3 loop: CSARAGGGTYNEQFF.

This chain uses TRBV20-1 with TRBJ2-7; TCRdb designates TRBD1, a call that cannot be tested without DNA. Germline CDR1 reads DFQATT; CDR2 reads SNEGSKA (reference sequence). The length of the CDR3 is 14 residues. The CDR3 spells CSARVGGGGDEQYF.

This chain joins TRBV28 and TRBJ1-6; no DNA is available, so the TRBD1 call from TCRdb remains unchecked. Germline V gene sequence: CDR1 MDHEN, CDR2 SYDVKM. This CDR3 region has 13 residues. CDR3 protein: CASSLFPGAPLHF. Full variable domain (remainder filled in from reference TRBV28 and TRBJ1-6): DVKVTQSSRYLVKRTGEKVFLECVQDMDHENMFWYRQDPGLGLRLIYFSYDVKMKEKGDIPEGYSVSREKKERFSLILESASTNQTSMYLCASSLFPGAPLHFGNGTRLTVT.

The chain carries TRBV27 and TRBJ2-7; TCRdb names TRBD1, which stays unverified in the absence of DNA. The CDR3 has 15 residues. CDR1 and CDR2 (germline): MNHEY, SMNVEV (reference sequence). CDR3 in amino acids: CASSLYGTGAYEQYF.

The V and J genes are TRBV20-1 and TRBJ2-2; TCRdb's D call of TRBD1 is untestable without DNA. The CDR3 loop spans 14 amino acids. Looked up from germline, CDR1 is DFQATT and CDR2 is SNEGSKA (reference sequence). CDR3: CSALRQSNTGELFF.

The chain combines TRBV28 with TRBJ2-5. The V gene's germline CDR1 is MDHEN and CDR2 SYDVKM. The CDR3 sequence is 12 residues long. The CDR3 sequence: CASRTVLETQYF.

CDR3 loop: CASSTGRGVDTQYF. The V and J genes are TRBV7-8 and TRBJ2-3; TCRdb lists TRBD1, though no DNA is available to test this call. CDR1 is SGHVS, CDR2 FQNEAQ, per germline. The CDR3 runs 14 residues.

V and J are TRBV7-9 and TRBJ2-5; without DNA, the TCRdb call of TRBD1 cannot be checked. The CDR3 has 15 residues. Germline V CDR1 and CDR2: SEHNR, FQNEAQ (reference sequence). The CDR3 spells CASSSWGGPQETQYF. The full variable domain, completed using reference TRBV7-9 and TRBJ2-5, is DTGVSQNPRHKITKRGQNVTFRCDPISEHNRLYWYRQTLGQGPEFLTYFQNEAQLEKSRLLSDRFSAERPKGSFSTLEIQRTEQGDSAMYLCASSSWGGPQETQYFGPGTRLLVL.

The rearrangement links TRBV20-1 to TRBJ1-5; TCRdb indicates TRBD1, and absent DNA this call remains unverified. The CDR3 is made up of 13 amino acids. Germline V gene data show CDR1 as DFQATT and CDR2 as SNEGSKA (reference sequence). CDR3: CSASPGGYQPQHF.

This chain joins TRBV6-1 and TRBJ2-7; TCRdb's D call of TRBD1 is untestable without DNA. CDR3 size: 15 residues. CDR1 and CDR2 from the germline V gene are MNHNS and SASEGT. CDR3 region: CASPDRGSITYEQYF.

This chain uses TRBV7-2 with TRBJ2-3; TCRdb's D call, TRBD2, is unchecked because there is no DNA. CDR1 is SGHTA and CDR2 is FQGNSA in the germline V gene. This CDR3 is 17 amino acids long. The CDR3 region is CASSLRTSGGVRDTQYF.

J is TRBJ2-5 and V is TRBV27; the D gene TCRdb calls, TRBD2, cannot be checked with no DNA. CDR1 MNHEY and CDR2 SMNVEV come from the germline V gene (reference sequence). The CDR3 sequence is 17 residues long. The chain's CDR3 is CASSLRVGRTGKETQYF.

The V call is TRBV25-1, the J call TRBJ2-7; absent DNA, TCRdb's TRBD1 call cannot be checked. This CDR3 has 14 amino acids. CDR1 and CDR2 from the germline V gene are MGHDK and SYGVNS. The chain's CDR3 is CASSEYRVDTEQYF.

The chain has TRBV2 and TRBJ1-5. Per germline, CDR1 SNHLY and CDR2 FYNNEI. The CDR3 has 14 residues. The CDR3 sequence: CASSSGGVQRPQHF.

The chain employs TRBV5-1 and TRBJ2-1. Looked up from germline, CDR1 is SGHRS and CDR2 is YFSETQ. The CDR3 loop spans 17 amino acids. This CDR3 is CVSSLARTSESYNEQFF.

The chain recombines TRBV5-1 with TRBJ2-2. Germline-derived CDR1 and CDR2 are SGHRS and YFSETQ. The CDR3 runs to 14 residues. CDR3 protein: CASSPARNTGELFF.

This chain connects TRBV14 to TRBJ1-3; TCRdb's D call, TRBD1, is unchecked because there is no DNA. The CDR3 is 16 residues long. Germline-derived CDR1 and CDR2 are SGHDN and FVKESK. The CDR3 spells CASSAGHIFSGNTIYF. Together with reference TRBV14 and TRBJ1-3, the CDR3 gives the full variable domain: EAGVTQFPSHSVIEKGQTVTLRCDPISGHDNLYWYRRVMGKEIKFLLHFVKESKQDESGMPNNRFLAERTGGTYSTLKVQPAELEDSGVYFCASSAGHIFSGNTIYFGEGSWLTVV.

The chain links TRBV9 to TRBJ1-2. Per the germline V gene, CDR1 is SGDLS and CDR2 is YYNGEE. The CDR3 totals 14 residues. The CDR3 loop is CASSVEGRGYGYTF.

The V and J genes are TRBV21-1 and TRBJ2-3; as DNA is missing, the TRBD2 call by TCRdb cannot be tested. TRBV21-1 is a pseudogene segment. The CDR3 consists of 17 residues. CDR3: CASSKGGLAEGTDTQYF.

The rearrangement joins TRBV5-6 to TRBJ2-2; TCRdb calls TRBD1, which cannot be checked without DNA. The CDR3 runs to 15 residues. Germline-derived CDR1 and CDR2 are SGHDT and YYEEEE. CDR3: CASSSWTGMAGELFF.

The chain joins TRBV9 to TRBJ1-4; the D gene TCRdb calls, TRBD1, cannot be checked with no DNA. This CDR3 has 15 residues. Germline lookup yields CDR1 SGDLS and CDR2 YYNGEE. CDR3: CASSVGVGAPEKLFF.

The chain carries TRBV18 and TRBJ2-7; TCRdb reports TRBD2, a call that lacks DNA to check it against. Germline V lookup: CDR1 KGHSH, CDR2 LQKENI. This CDR3 region has 15 residues. CDR3: CASSLVPASYGEQYF.

The chain joins TRBV10-3 to TRBJ1-4; TCRdb indicates TRBD1, and absent DNA this call remains unverified. Germline lookup yields CDR1 ENHRY and CDR2 SYGVKD. The CDR3 loop spans 14 amino acids. CDR3 sequence: CAISGGDGDEKLFF.

This chain joins TRBV12-3 or TRBV12-4 and TRBJ1-2; the TCRdb D gene call, TRBD1, has no DNA to confirm it. This CDR3 contains 14 residues. Here the CDR3 reads CASSLTDRVYGYTF.

This chain uses TRBV5-1 with TRBJ1-2. Germline V gene sequence: CDR1 SGHRS, CDR2 YFSETQ. This CDR3 is built from 14 residues. This CDR3 is CASSLSSGTYGYTF.

The chain uses TRBV18 and TRBJ2-7; with no DNA, the TCRdb D assignment of TRBD1 cannot be verified. This CDR3 has 19 residues. CDR1 KGHSH and CDR2 LQKENI come from the germline V gene. CDR3 residues: CASSPDASFLGTGVVEQYF.

V and J are TRBV9 and TRBJ1-2; TCRdb reports TRBD1, a call that lacks DNA to check it against. CDR1 is SGDLS and CDR2 is YYNGEE in the germline V gene. The CDR3 contains 14 residues. The CDR3 here is CASSVFGTVEGYTF.

J is TRBJ2-1 and V is TRBV5-1; with no DNA, the TCRdb D assignment of TRBD2 cannot be verified. Germline V CDR1 and CDR2: SGHRS, YFSETQ. The CDR3 extends over 14 amino acids. The CDR3 sequence: CASSPRRVWDEQFF.

The chain is built from TRBV15 and TRBJ2-4; TCRdb returns TRBD1, unconfirmable since there is no DNA. In germline, CDR1 is LNHNV, CDR2 YYDKDF (reference sequence). CDR3 length: 18 amino acids. The CDR3 protein is CATSRAGTGSIRGNIQYF.